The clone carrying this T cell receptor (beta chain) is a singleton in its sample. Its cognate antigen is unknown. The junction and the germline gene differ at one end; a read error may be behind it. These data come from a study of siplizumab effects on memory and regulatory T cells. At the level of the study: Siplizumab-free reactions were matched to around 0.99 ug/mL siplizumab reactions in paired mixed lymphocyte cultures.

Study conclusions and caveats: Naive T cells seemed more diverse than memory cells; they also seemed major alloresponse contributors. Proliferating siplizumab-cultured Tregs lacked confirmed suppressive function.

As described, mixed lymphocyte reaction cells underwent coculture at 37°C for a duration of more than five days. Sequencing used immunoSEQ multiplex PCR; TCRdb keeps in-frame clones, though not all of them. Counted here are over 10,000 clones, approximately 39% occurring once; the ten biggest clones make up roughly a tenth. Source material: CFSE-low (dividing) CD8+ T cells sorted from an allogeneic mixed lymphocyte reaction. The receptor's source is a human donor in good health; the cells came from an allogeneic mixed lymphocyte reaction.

The CDR3 DNA is TGTGCCAGCAGCCAAGCGGGGGGCAGTACTGAAGCTTTCTTT. Protein product: CASSQAGGSTEAFF. The rearrangement uses TRBV4-1 and TRBJ1-1; TRBD1 is a possible D gene (6 bases). Looked up from germline, CDR1 is MGHRA and CDR2 is YSYEKL. This CDR3 contains 14 residues.